The 8 T cell receptor beta chains given below trace back to one sample, sequenced in a study of T cell responses to AZD1222 COVID-19 vaccine (dated by TCRdb to 2020 to 2022). Per the publication, the time point label means: baseline before first vaccination. The receptor library was made with the immunoSEQ multiplex PCR assay. Sourced from immuneACCESS, this table was stored by TCRdb with only in-frame sequences that have V and J called. A share of the clones is absent; for the studies checked, an unresolved V gene accounts for under half, and the remainder has no known explanation. The table for this sample lists over 55,000 clones; roughly 84% of them were counted only once. About 7% of the sample is taken by the ten largest. Here the sequenced sample was peripheral blood, taken on day 0 of AZD1222 vaccination. Receptors originate from an adult in good health.

This clone was recorded only once. The junction and the germline gene differ at one end; a read error may be behind it. The chain joins TRBV2 to TRBJ2-7; TRBD1 is a possible D gene (5 bases). This CDR3 region has 13 residues. Germline CDR1 and CDR2: SNHLY and FYNNEI. CDR3 sequence: CASNRQLSSEQYF. CDR3 coding DNA: TGTGCCAGCAACCGACAGCTCTCCTCCGAGCAGTACTTC.

The chain couples TRBV16 to TRBJ2-1, with D maybe TRBD2 (5 bases). CDR1 KGHSY and CDR2 FQNENV come from the germline V gene. V was trimmed by 2 bases and J by 10 bases, leaving 21 bases between them. This CDR3 has 16 residues. In nucleotides, the CDR3 is TGTGCCAGCAGCCAAATAGCAACCTGGGGAGCGATGGAGCAGTTCTTC. Translated, it gives CASSQIATWGAMEQFF.

The V gene is TRBV27, the J gene TRBJ1-1; possibly TRBD1 for D (6 bases). V was cut by 6 bases and J by 1 base, with 12 bases left in between. From germline, CDR1 is MNHEY and CDR2 SMNVEV (reference sequence). This CDR3 has 14 residues. The CDR3 is CASRSGTRNTEAFF. The CDR3 DNA reads TGTGCCAGCAGATCAGGGACACGGAACACTGAAGCTTTCTTT.

The chain links TRBV7-9 to TRBJ1-1; D unclear. Looked up from germline, CDR1 is SEHNR and CDR2 is FQNEAQ (reference sequence). This CDR3 has 14 amino acids. V lost 2 bases, J lost 1 base, and 8 bases lay in between. The CDR3 nucleotides are TGTGCCAGCAGCTTACTAGCTTCGAACACTGAAGCTTTCTTT. This sequence encodes CASSLLASNTEAFF.

The rearrangement links TRBV4-3 to TRBJ1-1; perhaps TRBD1 as D (5 bases). V lost 0 bases and J lost 6, with 11 bases in between. The germline V gene encodes CDR1 LGHNA and CDR2 YSLEER. The CDR3 loop spans 14 amino acids. CDR3 nucleotide sequence: TGCGCCAGCAGCCAAGACCCAGGGAGTCCTGAAGCTTTCTTT. Translating gives CASSQDPGSPEAFF.

V gene TRBV5-4 combines with J gene TRBJ2-2, with D possibly being TRBD1 (5 bases). CDR1 is SGHNT, CDR2 YYREEE, per germline (reference sequence). The CDR3 loop spans 14 amino acids. The ends were cut back, 2 bases at V and 4 bases at J, with 9 bases in the middle. CDR3 DNA: TGTGCCAGCAGCTTTGACAGCCTCACCGGGGAGCTGTTTTTT. Its protein is CASSFDSLTGELFF.

Concerning this clone itself: One end of the junction varies from germline; a read error may be responsible. The chain couples TRBV30 to TRBJ1-5; possibly TRBD1 for D (5 bases). This CDR3 is 14 amino acids long. From germline, CDR1 is GTSNPN and CDR2 SVGIG (reference sequence). CDR3 residues: CAWSGGVSDQPQHF. CDR3 nucleotide sequence: TGTGCCTGGAGTGGGGGGGTTAGCGATCAGCCCCAGCATTTT.

This chain connects TRBV6-5 to TRBJ1-2; D is ambiguous. Germline assignment: CDR1 MNHEY and CDR2 SVGAGI. Trimming removed 9 bases at V and 5 bases at J, with 16 bases between. This CDR3 contains 13 residues. CDR3 in DNA: TGTGCCAGTGCTTTTGGTAGCCCTTATGGCTACACCTTC. This codes for CASAFGSPYGYTF.